The rows below give T cell receptor beta chains drawn from one sample of a study of shared clonotypes between healthy human individuals. Sequencing used immunoSEQ multiplex PCR; TCRdb keeps in-frame clones, though not all of them. The sample comprises millions of clones, approximately 93% of which are singletons, and under 0.45% rests with the top ten. What was sequenced was naive CD4+ T cells from PBMCs. These receptors came from a man between 18 and 29 years old in good health. Some clones in this sample may be carry-over from other donors' samples. CDR3s include the opening cysteine and the closing phenylalanine or tryptophan.

>11|TRBJ1-1|TRBV20-1
CSARARLEAFF
>17|TRBJ2-7|TRBV7-6
CASSLDPPGHGSYEQYF
>15|TRBJ1-1|TRBV4-3
CASSQGLARNTEAFF
>15|TRBJ2-5|TRBV11-2
CASSFTPGIQETQYF
>15|TRBJ2-7|TRBV27
CASSNRDLSSYEQYF
>12|TRBJ2-5|TRBV10-3
CAIKGQGGTQYF
>18|TRBJ2-3|TRBV5-5
CASSLKTHGAGVPDTQYF
>14|TRBJ1-1|TRBV5-1
CASSLERGGTEAFF
>17|TRBJ2-1|TRBV11-3
CASSPGQGLGPPNEQFF
>12|TRBJ2-1|TRBV29-1
CSVARNSAEQFF
>15|TRBJ2-1|TRBV6-5
CASSYQQGSYNEQFF
>15|TRBJ1-5|TRBV7-9
CASSLAAGGGQPQHF
>15|TRBJ1-2|TRBV28
CASSPPGGTNYGYTF
>14|TRBJ1-2|TRBV30
CAWSVQGAGRGYTF
>16|TRBJ1-5|TRBV28
CASSTTRQYSNQPQHF
>14|TRBJ1-1|TRBV6-1
CASSERPGNTEAFF
>16|TRBJ1-2|TRBV5-4
CASSIDRVRANYGYTF
>14|TRBJ2-7|TRBV19
CASRSGTVSYEQYF
>16|TRBJ2-2|TRBV5-1
CASSLGTVRTTGELFF
>13|TRBJ2-1|TRBV5-6
CASSLVSGRAFFF
>11|TRBJ2-3|TRBV2
CASSEERKQYF
>15|TRBJ1-4|TRBV5-4
CASSRTGDLGEKLFF
>15|TRBJ2-7|TRBV6-4
CASSVPGQSLYEQYF
>11|TRBJ1-1|TRBV28
CASSPTLEAFF
>15|TRBJ2-7|TRBV5-1
CASSLAGTGGLEQYF
>15|TRBJ2-7|TRBV5-1
CASSVALGTTYEQYF
>14|TRBJ2-2|TRBV5-1
CASRRAENTGELFF
>15|TRBJ2-1|TRBV5-4
CASSLFQGAYNEQFF
>17|TRBJ2-6|TRBV5-1
CASSLTQGAGGANVLTF
>17|TRBJ1-1|TRBV10-1
CASSEGGQGPMNTEAFF
>13|TRBJ2-3|TRBV29-1
CSGRDRSMDTQYF
>15|TRBJ2-7|TRBV5-4
CASSLRGGSSYEQYF
>17|TRBJ2-3|TRBV28
CASRTPLAGGGTDTQYF
>14|TRBJ1-2|TRBV5-6
CASSPGVTDRGYTF
>14|TRBJ1-4|TRBV6-1
CASAPGTLYEKLFF
>14|TRBJ2-5|TRBV19
CASSSGGGAETQYF
>17|TRBJ2-6|TRBV2
CASSGLRAGSGANVLTF
>15|TRBJ2-7|TRBV9
CASSVVRDGTYEQYF
>15|TRBJ1-2|TRBV2
CASTPLGGTGLGYTF
>14|TRBJ2-1|TRBV5-4
CASSPLSLADEQFF
>15|TRBJ1-2|TRBV2
CASSLLEGLFDGYTF
>15|TRBJ2-1|TRBV2
CASSVTAVRRDEQFF
>18|TRBJ1-5|TRBV28
CASSLPRATGEGNQPQHF
>14|TRBJ2-7|TRBV11-3
CASSRGLTGGEQYF
>16|TRBJ2-2|TRBV7-2
CASSLGQGIGSGELFF
>18|TRBJ2-6|TRBV4-1
CASSQDDYRLSGANVLTF
>15|TRBJ2-4|TRBV6-6
CATSGGVRAKNIQYF
>13|TRBJ1-1|TRBV5-1
CASNPFRGTEAFF
>14|TRBJ2-7|TRBV5-1
CASSLSPATYEQYF
>11|TRBJ2-1|TRBV11-3
CASSPRNEQFF
>14|TRBJ2-7|TRBV19
CASSIGGISYEQYF
>15|TRBJ2-1|TRBV5-1
CASSFGSVKGNEQFF
>14|TRBJ2-5|TRBV5-6
CASSPAGRMETQYF
>13|TRBJ1-2|TRBV5-4
CASSPWDVYGYTF
>14|TRBJ2-1|TRBV19
CASSMDRADNEQFF
>17|TRBJ2-2|TRBV7-2
CASSLESPVSVIGELFF
>15|TRBJ2-5|TRBV7-8
CASSLFPGRQETQYF
>15|TRBJ2-2|TRBV7-2
CASSPGTGRTGELFF
>14|TRBJ1-1|TRBV19
CASSRGAGNTEAFF